This T cell receptor (beta chain) was sequenced during a study of blood T cell repertoires in COVID-19. Looking at the study overall: Spain, Italy and the United States supplied samples that represented acute and convalescent COVID-19.

V lost 3 bases, J lost 6 bases, and 4 bases lay in between. CDR3 length: 11 amino acids. Original analysis: Using reference gene primer amplification, nucleated cell counts were estimated. Sequencing was performed with immunoSEQ multiplex PCR; in TCRdb, only in-frame clones are kept and a portion is missing. V, J and clone size were drawn from that table, and D and trimming were deduced from the DNA. The sample lists some 130,000 clones, 80% to 90% occurring once. The sequence was collected from a middle-aged man with active or convalescent COVID-19. Sequences were obtained from peripheral blood. The J gene is TRBJ2-3, the V gene TRBV12-3 or TRBV12-4; D remains ambiguous. The CDR3 DNA reads TGTGCCAGCAGTTTTGAGGATACGCAGTATTTT. This translates into CASSFEDTQYF.